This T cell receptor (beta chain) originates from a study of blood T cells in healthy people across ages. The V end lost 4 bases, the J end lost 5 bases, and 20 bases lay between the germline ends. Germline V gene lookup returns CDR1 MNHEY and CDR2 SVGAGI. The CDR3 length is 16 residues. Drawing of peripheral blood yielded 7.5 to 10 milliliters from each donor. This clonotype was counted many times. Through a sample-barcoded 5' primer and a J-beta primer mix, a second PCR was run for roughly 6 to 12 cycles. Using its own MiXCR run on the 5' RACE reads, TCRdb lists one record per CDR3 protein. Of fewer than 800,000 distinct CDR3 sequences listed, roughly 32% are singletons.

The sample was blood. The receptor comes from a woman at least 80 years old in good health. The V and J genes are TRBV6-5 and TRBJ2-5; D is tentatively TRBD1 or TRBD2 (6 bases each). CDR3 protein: CASSFFSLGAGETQYF. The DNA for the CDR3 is TGTGCCAGCAGTTTTTTCTCTTTGGGGGCGGGGGAGACCCAGTACTTC.